This record concerns one T cell receptor (beta chain) sequence. What it binds is not known. TCRdb's copy holds only in-frame clones and misses some; the assay was immunoSEQ multiplex PCR. The sample yields over 350,000 clones, 80% to 90% seen once. These data originate in a study of Ad26.COV2.S vaccination and SARS-CoV-2 variants. Overall study results and limits: Substantial breadth in spike-specific CD8+ and CD4+ T cell responses was reportedly seen after vaccination. Estimates derived from TCR breadth and depth analyses may have underestimated total T cell responses.

Documented treatment: around 19 received Ad26.COV2.S at low or high dose, single or two shots; several received placebo; per-sample allocation not given. Sampling was performed 63 days after the first vaccine or placebo injection. The sequenced sample was peripheral blood, obtained in a trial of Ad26.COV2.S vaccine versus placebo. The origin of this receptor is a person between 18 and 65 years old who received the Ad26.COV2.S COVID-19 vaccine or a placebo.

CDR3 DNA: TGTGCCAGCAGCTACCCCGATGGGATGCAGTACTTC. Its translation is CASSYPDGMQYF. The chain employs TRBV5-5 and TRBJ2-7, with D unresolved. The germline CDR1 and CDR2 sequences are SGHKS and YYEKEE (reference sequence). Trimming removed 3 bases from V and 9 bases from J, with 13 bases in between. The CDR3 sequence is 12 residues long. Full variable domain (outside the CDR3, taken from reference TRBV5-5 and TRBJ2-7): DAGVTQSPTHLIKTRGQQVTLRCSPISGHKSVSWYQQVLGQGPQFIFQYYEKEERGRGNFPDRFSARQFPNYSSELNVNALLLGDSALYLCASSYPDGMQYFGPGTRLTVT.